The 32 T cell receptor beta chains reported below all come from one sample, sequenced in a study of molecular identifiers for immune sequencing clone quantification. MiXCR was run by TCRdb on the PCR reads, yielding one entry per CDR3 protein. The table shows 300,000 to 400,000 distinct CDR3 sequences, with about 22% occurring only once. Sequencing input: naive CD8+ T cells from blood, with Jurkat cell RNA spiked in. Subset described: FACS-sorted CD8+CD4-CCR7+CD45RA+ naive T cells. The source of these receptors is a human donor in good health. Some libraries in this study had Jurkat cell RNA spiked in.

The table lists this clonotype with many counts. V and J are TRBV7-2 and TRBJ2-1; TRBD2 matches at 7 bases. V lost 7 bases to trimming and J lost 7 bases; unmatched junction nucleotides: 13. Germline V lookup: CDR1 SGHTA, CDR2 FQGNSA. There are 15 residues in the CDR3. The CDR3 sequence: CASTQWDGGFNEQFF. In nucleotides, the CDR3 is TGTGCCAGCACCCAATGGGACGGGGGGTTTAATGAGCAGTTCTTC.

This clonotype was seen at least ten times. The CDR3 DNA sequence: TGTGCCAGCAGCGTAGGGTCTATACTAGCCAAAAACATTCAGTACTTC. Its protein product is CASSVGSILAKNIQYF. The chain couples TRBV9 to TRBJ2-4; no clear D gene. The CDR3 loop spans 16 amino acids. V dropped 0 bases and J dropped 0 bases, with 10 bases sitting between them. Germline V gene lookup returns CDR1 SGDLS and CDR2 YYNGEE.

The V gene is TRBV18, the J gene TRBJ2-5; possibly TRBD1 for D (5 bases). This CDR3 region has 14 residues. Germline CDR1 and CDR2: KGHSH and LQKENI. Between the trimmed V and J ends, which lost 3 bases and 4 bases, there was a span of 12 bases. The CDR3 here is CASSPEPQGETQYF. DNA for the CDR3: TGTGCCAGCTCACCGGAGCCGCAGGGAGAGACCCAGTACTTC.

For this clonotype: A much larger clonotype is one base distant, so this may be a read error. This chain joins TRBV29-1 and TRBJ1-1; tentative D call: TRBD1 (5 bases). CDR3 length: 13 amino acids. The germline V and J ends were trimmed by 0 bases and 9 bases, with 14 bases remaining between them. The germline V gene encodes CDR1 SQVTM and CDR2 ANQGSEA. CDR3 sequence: CSVEDRSGTKAFF. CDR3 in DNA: TGCAGCGTTGAAGATAGAAGTGGGACTAAAGCTTTCTTT.

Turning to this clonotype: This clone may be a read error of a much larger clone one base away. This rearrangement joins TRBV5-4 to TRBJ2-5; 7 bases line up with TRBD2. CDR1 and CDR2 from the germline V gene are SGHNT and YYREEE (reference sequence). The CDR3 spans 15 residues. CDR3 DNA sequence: TGTGCCAGCAGCGAGAGCGGACTAGTCGAAGAGCCCCAGTACTTC. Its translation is CASSESGLVEEPQYF.

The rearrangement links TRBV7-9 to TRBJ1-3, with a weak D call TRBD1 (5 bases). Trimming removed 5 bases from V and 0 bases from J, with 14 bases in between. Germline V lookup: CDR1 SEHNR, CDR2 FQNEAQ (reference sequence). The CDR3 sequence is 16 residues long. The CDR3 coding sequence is TGTGCCAGCAGCGAGTCAGTTGGGGGCTCTGGAAACACCATATATTTT. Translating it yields CASSESVGGSGNTIYF.

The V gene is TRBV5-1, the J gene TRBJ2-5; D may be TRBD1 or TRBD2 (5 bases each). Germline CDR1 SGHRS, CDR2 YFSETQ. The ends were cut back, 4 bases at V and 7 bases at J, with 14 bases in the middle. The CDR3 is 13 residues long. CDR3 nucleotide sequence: TGCGCCAGCAGCCCCCGGGACCCATGGACCCAGTACTTC. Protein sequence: CASSPRDPWTQYF.

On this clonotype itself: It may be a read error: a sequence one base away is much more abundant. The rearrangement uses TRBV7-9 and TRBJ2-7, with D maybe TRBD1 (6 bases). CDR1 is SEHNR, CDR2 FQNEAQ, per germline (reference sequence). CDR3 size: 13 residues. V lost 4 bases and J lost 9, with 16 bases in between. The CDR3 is CASSSTGSGGQYF. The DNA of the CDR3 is TGTGCCAGCAGCTCTACAGGGAGTGGCGGGCAGTACTTC.

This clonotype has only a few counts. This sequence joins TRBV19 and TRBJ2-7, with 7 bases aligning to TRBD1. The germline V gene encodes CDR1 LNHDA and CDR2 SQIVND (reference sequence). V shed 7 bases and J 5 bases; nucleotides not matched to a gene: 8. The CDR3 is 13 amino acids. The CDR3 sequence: CASNEGASNEQYF. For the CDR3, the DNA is TGTGCCAGTAATGAGGGGGCCTCTAACGAGCAGTACTTC.

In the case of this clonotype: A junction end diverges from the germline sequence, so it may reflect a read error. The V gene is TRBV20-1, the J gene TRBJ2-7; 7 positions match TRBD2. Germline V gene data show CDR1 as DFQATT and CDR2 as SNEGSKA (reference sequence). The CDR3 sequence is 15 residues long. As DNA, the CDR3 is TGCAGTGCTAGAGGTCCCAGCGGGAATCAGTTCGAGGAGTACTTC. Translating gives CSARGPSGNQFEEYF.

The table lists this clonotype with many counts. The CDR3 DNA follows: TGTGCCAGCAGCTCCCGACCGGCCTGGGGGAGCAATGAGCAGTTCTTC. Protein: CASSSRPAWGSNEQFF. The J gene is TRBJ2-1, the V gene TRBV7-8; D may be TRBD1 or TRBD2 (5 bases each). Germline CDR1 SGHVS, CDR2 FQNEAQ. V was trimmed by 4 bases and J by 6 bases, leaving 19 bases between them. CDR3 length: 16 amino acids.

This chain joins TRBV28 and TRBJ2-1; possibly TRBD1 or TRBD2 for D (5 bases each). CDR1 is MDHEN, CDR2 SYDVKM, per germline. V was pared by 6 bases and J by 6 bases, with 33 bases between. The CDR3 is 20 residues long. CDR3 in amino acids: CASSPIATRDEGHNSNEQFF. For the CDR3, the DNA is TGTGCCAGCAGCCCTATTGCGACTCGGGATGAGGGGCACAATTCCAATGAGCAGTTCTTC.

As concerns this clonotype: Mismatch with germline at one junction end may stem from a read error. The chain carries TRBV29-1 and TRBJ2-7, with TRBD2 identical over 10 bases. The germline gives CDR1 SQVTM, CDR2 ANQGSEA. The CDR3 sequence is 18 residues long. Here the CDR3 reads CSVEESSGRAKVGYEQYF. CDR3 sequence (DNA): TGCAGCGTCGAAGAGTCCAGCGGGAGGGCCAAAGTCGGATACGAGCAGTACTTC.

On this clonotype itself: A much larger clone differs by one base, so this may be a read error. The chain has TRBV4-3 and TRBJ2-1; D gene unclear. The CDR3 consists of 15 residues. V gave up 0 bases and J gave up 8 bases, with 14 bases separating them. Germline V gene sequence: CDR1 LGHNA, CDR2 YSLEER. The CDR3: CASSQDWAFYDEQFF. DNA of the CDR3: TGCGCCAGCAGCCAAGATTGGGCCTTTTACGATGAGCAGTTCTTC.

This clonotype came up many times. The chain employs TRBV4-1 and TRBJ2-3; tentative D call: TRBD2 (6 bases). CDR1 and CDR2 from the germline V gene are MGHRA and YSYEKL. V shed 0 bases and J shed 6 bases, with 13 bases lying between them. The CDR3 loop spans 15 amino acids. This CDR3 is CASSQDMRSGDTQYF. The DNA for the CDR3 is TGCGCCAGCAGCCAAGATATGCGGAGCGGGGATACGCAGTATTTT.

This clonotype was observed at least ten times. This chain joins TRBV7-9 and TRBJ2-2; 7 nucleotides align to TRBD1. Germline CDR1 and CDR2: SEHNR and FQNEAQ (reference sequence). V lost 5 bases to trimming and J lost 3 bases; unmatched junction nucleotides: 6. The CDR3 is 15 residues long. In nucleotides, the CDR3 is TGTGCCAGCAGCAATCGGACAGGATACACCGGGGAGCTGTTTTTT. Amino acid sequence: CASSNRTGYTGELFF.

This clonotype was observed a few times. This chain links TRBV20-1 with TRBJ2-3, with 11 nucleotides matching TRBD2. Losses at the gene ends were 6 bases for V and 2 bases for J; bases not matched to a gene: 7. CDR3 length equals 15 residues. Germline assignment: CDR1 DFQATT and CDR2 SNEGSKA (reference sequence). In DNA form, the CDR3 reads TGCAGTGCCGAGATACTAGCGGGAGCCACAGATACGCAGTATTTT. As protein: CSAEILAGATDTQYF.

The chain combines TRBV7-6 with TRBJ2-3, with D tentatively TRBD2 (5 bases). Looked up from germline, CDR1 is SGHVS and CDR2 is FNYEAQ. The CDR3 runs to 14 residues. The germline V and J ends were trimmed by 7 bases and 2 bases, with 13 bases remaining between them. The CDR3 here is CASTRGGHTDTQYF. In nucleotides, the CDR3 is TGTGCCAGCACACGCGGCGGGCACACAGATACGCAGTATTTT.

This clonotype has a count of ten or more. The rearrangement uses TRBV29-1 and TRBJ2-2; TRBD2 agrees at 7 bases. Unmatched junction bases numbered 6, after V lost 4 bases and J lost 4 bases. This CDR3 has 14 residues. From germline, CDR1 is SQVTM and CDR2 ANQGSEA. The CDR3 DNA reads TGCAGCGTTGCGGGGGGTCCGGGCACCGGGGAGCTGTTTTTT. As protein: CSVAGGPGTGELFF.

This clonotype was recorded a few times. This CDR3 reads CASSQDSIRTETVYGYTF. The CDR3 nucleotides are TGTGCCAGCAGCCAAGATTCTATCCGGACAGAAACTGTCTATGGCTACACCTTC. V is TRBV3-1 and J is TRBJ1-2; a weak D match, TRBD1 (6 bases). V lost 0 bases and J lost 4, with 21 bases in between. This CDR3 comprises 18 residues. Germline CDR1 and CDR2: LGHDT and YNNKEL (reference sequence).

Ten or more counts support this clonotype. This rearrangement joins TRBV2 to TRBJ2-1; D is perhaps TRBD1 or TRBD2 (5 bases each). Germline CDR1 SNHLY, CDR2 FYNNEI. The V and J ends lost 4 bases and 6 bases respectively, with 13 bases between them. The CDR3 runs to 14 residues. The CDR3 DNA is TGTGCCAGCAGTGGAATTAATGGGGGCAATGAGCAGTTCTTC. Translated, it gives CASSGINGGNEQFF.

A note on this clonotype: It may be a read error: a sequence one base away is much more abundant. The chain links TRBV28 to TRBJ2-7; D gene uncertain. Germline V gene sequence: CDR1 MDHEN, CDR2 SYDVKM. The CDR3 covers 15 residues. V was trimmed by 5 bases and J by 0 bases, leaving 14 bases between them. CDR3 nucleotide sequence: TGTGCCAGCAGTGTACTCGGGCCAGCCTCCTACGAGCAGTACTTC. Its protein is CASSVLGPASYEQYF.

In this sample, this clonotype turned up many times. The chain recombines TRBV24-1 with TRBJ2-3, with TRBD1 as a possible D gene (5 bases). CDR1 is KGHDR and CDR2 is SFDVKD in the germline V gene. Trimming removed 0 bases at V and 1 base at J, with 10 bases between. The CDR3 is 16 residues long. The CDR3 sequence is CATSDLQTDGTDTQYF. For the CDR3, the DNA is TGTGCCACCAGTGATTTGCAGACAGACGGCACAGATACGCAGTATTTT.

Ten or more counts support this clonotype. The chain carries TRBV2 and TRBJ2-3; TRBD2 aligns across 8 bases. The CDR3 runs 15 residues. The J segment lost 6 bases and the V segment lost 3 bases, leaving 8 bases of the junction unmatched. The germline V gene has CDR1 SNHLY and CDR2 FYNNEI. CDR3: CASSDSTSESDTQYF. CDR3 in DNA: TGTGCCAGCAGTGATTCGACTAGCGAATCCGATACGCAGTATTTT.

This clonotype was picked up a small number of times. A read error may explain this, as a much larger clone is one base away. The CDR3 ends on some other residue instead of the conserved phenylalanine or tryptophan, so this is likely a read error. The CDR3 here is CASSSTLDGNTIYL. CDR3 DNA: TGTGCCAGCAGTTCGACCCTCGATGGAAACACCATATATCTT. The chain carries TRBV12-3 or TRBV12-4 and TRBJ1-3; no definite D call. CDR3 size: 14 residues. Trimming took 4 bases from V and 3 from J, leaving 10 bases between them.

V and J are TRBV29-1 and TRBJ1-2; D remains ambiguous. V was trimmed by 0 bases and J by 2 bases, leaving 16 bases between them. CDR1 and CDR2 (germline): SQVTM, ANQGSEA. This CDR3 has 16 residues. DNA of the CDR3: TGCAGCGTTGAAGATCCCGACACCGCATGGAACTATGGCTACACCTTC. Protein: CSVEDPDTAWNYGYTF.

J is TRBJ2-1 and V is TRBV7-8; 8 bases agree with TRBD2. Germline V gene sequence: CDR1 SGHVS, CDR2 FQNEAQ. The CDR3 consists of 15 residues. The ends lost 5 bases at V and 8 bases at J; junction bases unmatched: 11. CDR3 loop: CASSPLSGANDEQFF. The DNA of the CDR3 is TGTGCCAGCAGCCCCCTTAGCGGGGCCAACGATGAGCAGTTCTTC.

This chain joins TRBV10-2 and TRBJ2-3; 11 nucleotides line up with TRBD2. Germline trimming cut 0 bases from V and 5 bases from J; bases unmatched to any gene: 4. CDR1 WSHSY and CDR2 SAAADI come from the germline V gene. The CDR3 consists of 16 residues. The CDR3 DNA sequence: TGCGCCAGCAGTGAGTCGCTACTAGCGGGAGAAGATACGCAGTATTTT. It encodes CASSESLLAGEDTQYF.

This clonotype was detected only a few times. CDR3: CASGPGTDSYEQYF. CDR3 DNA: TGTGCCAGCGGCCCCGGGACAGACTCCTACGAGCAGTACTTC. The V and J genes are TRBV9 and TRBJ2-7; 7 nucleotides agree with TRBD1. Germline V lookup: CDR1 SGDLS, CDR2 YYNGEE. V was pared by 7 bases and J by 0 bases, with 7 bases of the junction left unmatched. The length of the CDR3 is 14 residues.

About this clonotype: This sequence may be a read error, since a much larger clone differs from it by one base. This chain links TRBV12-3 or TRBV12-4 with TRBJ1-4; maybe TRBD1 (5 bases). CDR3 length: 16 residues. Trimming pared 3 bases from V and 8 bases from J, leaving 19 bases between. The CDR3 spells CASSFLGGALEEKLFF. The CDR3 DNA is TGTGCCAGCAGTTTTTTGGGCGGGGCCTTAGAGGAAAAACTGTTTTTT.

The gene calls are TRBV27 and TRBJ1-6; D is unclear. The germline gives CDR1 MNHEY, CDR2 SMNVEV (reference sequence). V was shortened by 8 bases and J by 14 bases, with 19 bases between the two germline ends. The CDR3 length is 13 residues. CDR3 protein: CASGPKMVYSLHF. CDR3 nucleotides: TGTGCCAGCGGACCTAAGATGGTATATTCCCTCCACTTT.

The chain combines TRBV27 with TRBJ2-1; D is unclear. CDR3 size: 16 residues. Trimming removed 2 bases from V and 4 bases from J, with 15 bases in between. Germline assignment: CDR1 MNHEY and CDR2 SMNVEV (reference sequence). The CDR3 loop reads CASSLRVVGPYNEQFF. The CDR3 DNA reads TGTGCCAGCAGTTTAAGGGTCGTCGGACCATACAATGAGCAGTTCTTC.